What follows describes a single T cell receptor beta chain. Data came from immunoSEQ multiplex PCR; TCRdb stores just in-frame clones and leaves some out. The sample holds 300,000 to 450,000 clones; around 87% are singletons and the top ten take 1% to 1.5%. Unmatched junction bases numbered 5, after V lost 2 bases and J lost 7 bases. CDR3 length equals 14 residues. The germline V gene encodes CDR1 KGHSH and CDR2 LQKENI. These data originate in a study of blood T cell repertoires in COVID-19. Turning to the study itself: The cDNA or gDNA used as material had been derived from T cells, B-cell-depleted T cells, or PBMCs.

Sequenced input: PBMCs or T cells enriched from blood (not recorded which). The sequence derives from a man aged 25-45 years who had recovered from COVID-19. The gene calls are TRBV18 and TRBJ1-2; 9 bases agree with TRBD1. The CDR3 reads CASSPGGQGAGYTF. The CDR3 DNA is TGTGCCAGCTCACCAGGGGGACAGGGTGCTGGCTACACCTTC.